The sequence of this T cell receptor (beta chain) was determined in a study of blood T cell repertoires in COVID-19. Across the whole study: Collection of acute and convalescent COVID-19 samples took place in the United States, Italy and Spain. PBMCs, B-cell-depleted T cells, or T cells were the source of the cDNA or gDNA that made up the material.

Authors' data handling: Quantification of nucleated cells was approximated via reference gene primer amplification. Method: immunoSEQ multiplex PCR; TCRdb's copy keeps in-frame clones and lacks some. V, J and clone size reflect that table, while D and trimming were determined from the DNA. The sample includes about 230,000 clones, approximately 80% seen only once; the top ten take under 2.5%. The CDR3 is 14 amino acids. The V end was cut by 3 bases, the J end by 6 bases, with 12 bases between. The germline CDR1 and CDR2 sequences are ENHRY and SYGVKD. Sequenced input: peripheral blood. The V call is TRBV10-3, the J call TRBJ2-1; a possible D gene is TRBD2 (5 bases). This clonotype originated in a man in his forties or fifties who had recovered from COVID-19. The CDR3 region has the DNA TGTGCCATCAGTGACTCTAGCAGACGCAATGAGCAGTTCTTC. Protein: CAISDSSRRNEQFF.